This TCR beta chain was recovered during a study of T cells in localized non-small cell lung cancer. Overall study results and limits: Without multi-region sequencing, intratumor heterogeneity could not be excluded. The greatest T cell clonality was found in uninvolved adjacent lung (higher than in tumor). When the top 100 tumor clones were examined, a median about 60 of them also appeared in the adjacent lung, which was paired and uninvolved. Longer overall survival was seen with higher T cell density measured in blood.

V lost 3 bases to trimming and J lost 4 bases, with 12 bases between them. This CDR3 is 15 amino acids long. Germline CDR1 is SEHNR and CDR2 is FQNEAQ (reference sequence). Of note for this clone: Antigen: not known.

The data were produced by immunoSEQ multiplex PCR, yet TCRdb's version contains in-frame clones alone and is incomplete. The sample holds 55,000 to 75,000 clones, 86% seen once. The sequencing here drew on peripheral blood, taken before any cancer treatment. This clonotype originated in a male donor older than 55 with stage III squamous cell lung carcinoma. V is TRBV7-9 and J is TRBJ2-2; D may be TRBD2 (6 bases). The CDR3 nucleotides read TGTGCCAGCAGCTTCGATCCGGAGGGCACCGGGGAGCTGTTTTTT. Translation: CASSFDPEGTGELFF.